This T cell receptor beta chain emerged from a study of shared clonotypes between healthy human individuals. This CDR3 is built from 16 residues. V lost 0 bases, J lost 1 base, and 5 bases stayed unmatched. CDR1 and CDR2 from the germline V gene are GTSNPN and SVGIG (reference sequence). Measured with immunoSEQ multiplex PCR; TCRdb has only the in-frame clones, and not every one. The sample holds some 2 million clones, about 95% seen once. Naive CD8 populations comprised CD45RO-negative cells positively selected for CCR7, excluding terminally differentiated effector memory CD45RA+ cells. This chain links TRBV30 with TRBJ2-3; 9 bases fit TRBD2. The sequencing sample was made of naive CD8+ T cells sorted from blood. The TCR comes from a man aged 18 to 35 in good health. CDR3 sequence (DNA): TGTGCCTGGAGTGTAGGTGCTAGCGGGGGCACAGATACGCAGTATTTT. Amino acids: CAWSVGASGGTDTQYF.